This TCR beta chain was recorded in a study of CD8 T cells in ankylosing spondylitis. Study results and limitations: Fewer than ten highly homologous variants made up a TCR beta motif, and this motif appeared characteristic of ankylosing spondylitis blood.

In making TCR beta libraries, quantitative 5'-RACE with molecular barcodes was used. Each CDR3 protein is one row after TCRdb ran MiXCR on the 5' RACE reads. The sample has 200,000 to 250,000 distinct CDR3 sequences, 10% to 13% seen once. The CDR3 runs 13 residues. Per germline, CDR1 DFQATT and CDR2 SNEGSKA (reference sequence). V dropped 6 bases and J dropped 3 bases, with 13 bases sitting between them. To note about this clonotype: Its cognate antigen is unknown.

The chain carries TRBV20-1 and TRBJ2-3, with D possibly being TRBD2 (5 bases). The source is a male donor with ankylosing spondylitis or in good health (not recorded which). Specimen: blood, either unsorted or a sorted T cell fraction (not recorded which). CDR3 protein: CSAAGGGTDTQYF. The CDR3 nucleotides read TGCAGTGCCGCGGGTGGCGGGACAGATACGCAGTATTTT.